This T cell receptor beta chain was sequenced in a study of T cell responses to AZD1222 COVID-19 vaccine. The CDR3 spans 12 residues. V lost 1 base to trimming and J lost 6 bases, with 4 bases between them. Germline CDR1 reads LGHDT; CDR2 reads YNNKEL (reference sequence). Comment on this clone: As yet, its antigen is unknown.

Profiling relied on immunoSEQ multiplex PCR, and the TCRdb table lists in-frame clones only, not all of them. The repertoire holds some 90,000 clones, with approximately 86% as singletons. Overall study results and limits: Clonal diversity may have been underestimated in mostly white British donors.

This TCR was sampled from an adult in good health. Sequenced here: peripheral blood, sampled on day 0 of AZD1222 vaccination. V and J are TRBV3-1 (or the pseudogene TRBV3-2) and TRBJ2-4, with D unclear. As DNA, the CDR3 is TGTGCCAGCAGCCAAGTCGGAAACATTCAGTACTTC. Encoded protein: CASSQVGNIQYF.